Given below is one TCR beta chain in context. Assay: immunoSEQ multiplex PCR; the TCRdb copy retains only in-frame clones and omits some. The sample includes more than 200,000 clones, around 80% of them seen just once. This entry belongs to a study of blood T cell repertoires in COVID-19. Across the study: PBMCs, B-cell-depleted T cells, or T cells were the source of the cDNA or gDNA that made up the material.

Germline CDR1 SGDLS, CDR2 YYNGEE. CDR3 length: 14 amino acids. The V gene lost 0 bases and the J gene lost 2 bases, with 9 bases spanning the gap. J is TRBJ2-7 and V is TRBV9, with D unresolved. The source of this sequence is a man aged 55 to 69 with acute or convalescent COVID-19. The sequenced sample consisted of peripheral blood. The CDR3 region has the DNA TGTGCCAGCAGCGTAGCTCCCAGTCCCTACGAGCAGTACTTC. Its translation: CASSVAPSPYEQYF.